A single sample is the source of the 30 T cell receptor beta chains below, sequenced in a study of T cell responses to AZD1222 COVID-19 vaccine (dated by TCRdb to 2020 to 2022). Preparation of the library involved the immunoSEQ multiplex PCR assay. TCRdb carries this immuneACCESS record with in-frame sequences only. Its versions omit some clonotypes, under half of them owing to an unresolved V gene in the studies checked, with the rest unexplained. Across this sample there are more than 110,000 clones, with about 94% seen only once. The ten largest clones take up under 6.5% of the sample. Sample time point, as interpreted from the label and publication: baseline before first vaccination. Material: peripheral blood, obtained on day 0 of AZD1222 vaccination. The receptors were gathered from an adult in good health.

The CDR3 coding sequence is TGTGCCAGCAGCTCCCCTAGACAGGGCAAGAGAGGGGGCTACACCTTC. This encodes CASSSPRQGKRGGYTF. J is TRBJ1-2 and V is TRBV11-2; 7 bases align to TRBD1. The length of the CDR3 is 16 residues. The ends lost 4 bases at V and 8 bases at J; junction bases unmatched: 16. CDR1 and CDR2 (germline): SGHAT, FQNNGV. Supplemented by reference TRBV11-2 and TRBJ1-2, the full variable domain reads EAGVAQSPRYKIIEKRQSVAFWCNPISGHATLYWYQQILGQGPKLLIQFQNNGVVDDSQLPKDRFSAERLKGVDSTLKIQPAKLEDSAVYLCASSSPRQGKRGGYTFGSGTRLTVV.

The chain links TRBV3-1 (or the pseudogene TRBV3-2) to TRBJ2-2; 8 positions agree with TRBD1. V dropped 5 bases and J dropped 0; count of bases not matched to a gene: 14. The CDR3 is 19 amino acids. Germline CDR1 LGHDT, CDR2 YNNKEL (reference sequence). The CDR3 reads CASSGGNRDRITNTGELFF. The CDR3 DNA sequence: TGTGCCAGCAGCGGGGGCAACCGGGACAGGATCACGAACACCGGGGAGCTGTTTTTT.

The genes are TRBV24-1 and TRBJ2-2; D ambiguous. The CDR3 length is 13 residues. V was clipped by 7 bases and J by 0 bases, with 5 bases between them. Germline loops: CDR1 KGHDR, CDR2 SFDVKD. The CDR3 nucleotides are TGTGCCACCAGGGGGTCGAACACCGGGGAGCTGTTTTTT. It encodes CATRGSNTGELFF.

CDR3 protein: CASSLDSEGGADTQYF. The CDR3 DNA sequence: TGTGCCAGCAGCCTAGACTCGGAGGGTGGCGCAGATACGCAGTATTTT. The V and J genes are TRBV4-2 and TRBJ2-3; D may be TRBD2 (6 bases). CDR1 and CDR2 from the germline V gene are LGHNA and YNFKEQ. The V end lost 4 bases, the J end lost 4 bases, and 18 bases lay between the germline ends. This CDR3 spans 16 amino acids.

The V call is TRBV28, the J call TRBJ2-2; 7 bases align to TRBD2. V lost 4 bases and J lost 4; bases outside the gene matches: 6. Germline V gene sequence: CDR1 MDHEN, CDR2 SYDVKM. The CDR3 covers 15 residues. The chain's CDR3 is CASSWGLPLTGELFF. In DNA, the CDR3 is TGTGCCAGCAGTTGGGGACTACCCCTCACCGGGGAGCTGTTTTTT.

The chain uses TRBV9 and TRBJ1-1; no reliable D call. Trimming removed 3 bases at V and 3 bases at J, with 9 bases between. Germline loops: CDR1 SGDLS, CDR2 YYNGEE. The CDR3 loop spans 13 amino acids. CDR3 residues: CASSGVQHTEAFF. The CDR3 coding sequence is TGTGCCAGCAGCGGAGTACAGCACACTGAAGCTTTCTTT.

This CDR3 is CASSPLLAIEPGELFF. In DNA form, the CDR3 reads TGCGCCAGCAGCCCCTTACTAGCAATAGAACCCGGGGAGCTGTTTTTT. J is TRBJ2-2 and V is TRBV5-1; TRBD2 is a possible D gene (6 bases). Germline V gives CDR1 SGHRS, CDR2 YFSETQ. The V end was cut by 4 bases, the J end by 6 bases, with 19 bases between. The CDR3 sequence is 16 residues long.

The genes are TRBV11-1 and TRBJ2-1; D unclear. The V end was cut by 3 bases, the J end by 3 bases, with 9 bases between. Germline-derived CDR1 and CDR2 are SGHAT and FQDESV (reference sequence). The CDR3 has 14 amino acids. For the CDR3, the DNA is TGTGCCAGCAGCTTCAGTCTAAACTACAATGAGCAGTTCTTC. Protein: CASSFSLNYNEQFF.

V usage is TRBV11-2 and J usage is TRBJ1-1; D unresolved. CDR3 length: 14 residues. Trimming cost V 5 bases and J 4 bases, with 14 bases left between them. Per germline, CDR1 SGHAT and CDR2 FQNNGV. CDR3 in amino acids: CASSVLHGGTEAFF. The CDR3, as DNA: TGTGCCAGCAGCGTCCTACATGGCGGCACTGAAGCTTTCTTT.

The CDR3 nucleotides read TGTGCCAGCAGCTTGGGGACAGGGCATGGCTACACCTTC. It encodes CASSLGTGHGYTF. The genes are TRBV11-1 and TRBJ1-2; 9 bases are a match to TRBD1. The ends lost 3 bases at V and 6 bases at J; junction bases unmatched: 2. Per germline, CDR1 SGHAT and CDR2 FQDESV (reference sequence). The CDR3 has 13 amino acids.

The V call is TRBV3-1 (or the pseudogene TRBV3-2), the J call TRBJ2-7; 7 nucleotides agree with TRBD2. CDR1 is LGHDT and CDR2 is YNNKEL in the germline V gene (reference sequence). The V and J ends lost 0 bases and 2 bases, in that order; junction bases with no gene match: 4. The CDR3 is 15 residues long. The CDR3 region is CASSQDRLAAYEQYF. The CDR3, as DNA: TGTGCCAGCAGCCAAGATCGCCTAGCGGCCTACGAGCAGTACTTC.

This clone was counted between two and nine times. This chain connects TRBV12-5 to TRBJ2-7, with 7 bases lining up with TRBD2. V trimming: 3 bases; J trimming: 2 bases; junction bases outside the gene matches: 16. Germline V lookup: CDR1 LGHNT, CDR2 FRNRAP. The CDR3 is 18 residues long. The chain's CDR3 is CASGFSGRLPPGAYEQYF. DNA of the CDR3: TGTGCTAGTGGTTTCTCCGGGAGGCTGCCTCCGGGGGCCTACGAGCAGTACTTC. Supplemented by reference TRBV12-5 and TRBJ2-7, the full variable domain reads DARVTQTPRHKVTEMGQEVTMRCQPILGHNTVFWYRQTMMQGLELLAYFRNRAPLDDSGMPKDRFSAEMPDATLATLKIQPSEPRDSAVYFCASGFSGRLPPGAYEQYFGPGTRLTVT.

In DNA, the CDR3 is TGTGCCAGCAGAAAGACTAGCGGTAGCACAGATACGCAGTATTTT. Amino acids: CASRKTSGSTDTQYF. The rearrangement uses TRBV5-4 and TRBJ2-3; TRBD2 matches 9 bases. Germline trimming cut 5 bases from V and 0 bases from J; bases unmatched to any gene: 4. CDR1 is SGHNT, CDR2 YYREEE, per germline (reference sequence). This CDR3 region has 15 residues.

This rearrangement joins TRBV11-2 to TRBJ1-1; D call uncertain. V lost 5 bases and J lost 0, with 16 bases in between. Germline assignment: CDR1 SGHAT and CDR2 FQNNGV. The CDR3 has 16 amino acids. In nucleotides, the CDR3 is TGTGCCAGCAGCCCATATCTTACACCCCTGAACACTGAAGCTTTCTTT. As protein: CASSPYLTPLNTEAFF.

J is TRBJ1-4 and V is TRBV5-1; D is ambiguous. The CDR3 has 15 amino acids. Germline-derived CDR1 and CDR2 are SGHRS and YFSETQ. V lost 1 base, J lost 2 bases, and 9 bases lay in between. The CDR3 protein is CASSLLGNTNEKLFF. CDR3 bases: TGCGCCAGCAGCTTGTTGGGAAATACTAATGAAAAACTGTTTTTT.

This rearrangement joins TRBV28 to TRBJ1-1; D is uncertain. Trimming removed 6 bases at V and 0 bases at J, with 5 bases between. The CDR3 runs to 12 residues. Germline V gene sequence: CDR1 MDHEN, CDR2 SYDVKM. This chain's CDR3 is CASSQVNTEAFF. The CDR3, as DNA: TGTGCCAGCAGCCAGGTGAACACTGAAGCTTTCTTT.

Concerning this clone itself: One junction end disagrees with the germline gene, perhaps due to a read error. V is TRBV7-7 and J is TRBJ2-2, with TRBD1 matching over 7 bases. This CDR3 contains 15 residues. CDR1 and CDR2 (germline): SSHAT, FNYEAQ (reference sequence). CDR3 protein: CASSPRQGGTGELFF. The CDR3 DNA reads as TGTGCTAGCAGCCCCCGACAGGGTGGCACCGGGGAGCTGTTTTTT.

As regards this clone: Within the sample, other DNA sequences also encode this same CDR3. The chain has TRBV3-1 (or the pseudogene TRBV3-2) and TRBJ1-5, with D uncertain. Between the trimmed V and J ends, which lost 0 bases and 7 bases, there was a span of 7 bases. Germline-derived CDR1 and CDR2 are LGHDT and YNNKEL (reference sequence). The CDR3 runs to 13 residues. CDR3 region: CASSQDLQQPQHF. The CDR3 coding sequence is TGTGCCAGCAGCCAAGATCTCCAACAGCCCCAGCATTTT.

This sequence joins TRBV6-1 and TRBJ1-5; D call uncertain. Per the germline V gene, CDR1 is MNHNS and CDR2 is SASEGT. V was trimmed by 1 base and J by 3 bases, leaving 7 bases between them. The CDR3 contains 14 residues. CDR3 sequence reads: CASSEGAYNQPQHF. The CDR3 DNA sequence: TGTGCCAGCAGTGAAGGGGCCTACAATCAGCCCCAGCATTTT.

The rearrangement uses TRBV30 and TRBJ1-1; D gene unclear. V gave up 0 bases and J gave up 7 bases, with 9 bases separating them. The CDR3 has 12 amino acids. Germline loops: CDR1 GTSNPN, CDR2 SVGIG (reference sequence). DNA of the CDR3: TGTGCCTGGAGTGTACCTGGCCTTGAAGCTTTCTTT. It codes for CAWSVPGLEAFF.

This rearrangement joins TRBV7-8 to TRBJ1-2, with 7 bases fitting TRBD1. Germline-derived CDR1 and CDR2 are SGHVS and FQNEAQ. The ends lost 1 base at V and 2 bases at J; junction bases unmatched: 4. This CDR3 is 15 amino acids long. DNA for the CDR3: TGTGCCAGCAGCTTAGGACTGACAGGGAACTATGGCTACACCTTC. This translates into CASSLGLTGNYGYTF.

The V call is TRBV28, the J call TRBJ1-1; D not certain. The CDR3 has 14 amino acids. The ends were cut back, 7 bases at V and 4 bases at J, with 16 bases in the middle. Germline V gene data show CDR1 as MDHEN and CDR2 as SYDVKM. CDR3 nucleotides: TGTGCCAGCACTCAGGACGGTTCTAGCACTGAAGCTTTCTTT. Its protein is CASTQDGSSTEAFF.

J is TRBJ1-2 and V is TRBV18; TRBD1 aligns across 9 bases. Germline CDR1 and CDR2: KGHSH and LQKENI. The V gene end was trimmed by 9 bases and the J gene end by 2 bases; junction bases not matched to a gene: 4. This CDR3 region has 13 residues. This chain's CDR3 is CASEQGANYGYTF. CDR3 DNA sequence: TGTGCCAGTGAACAGGGGGCAAACTATGGCTACACCTTC.

V and J are TRBV5-6 and TRBJ2-5; D unresolved. Trimming removed 5 bases at V and 0 bases at J, with 11 bases between. This CDR3 has 14 amino acids. Germline-derived CDR1 and CDR2 are SGHDT and YYEEEE. CDR3 bases: TGTGCCAGCAGTCAAGACTTAAACCAAGAGACCCAGTACTTC. It encodes CASSQDLNQETQYF.

The chain joins TRBV6-1 to TRBJ2-7, with D maybe TRBD2 (6 bases). The CDR3 has 15 amino acids. Trimming left V 0 bases short and J 2 bases short, with 11 bases between. Per the germline V gene, CDR1 is MNHNS and CDR2 is SASEGT. The CDR3 DNA sequence: TGTGCCAGCAGTGAAGCGAGCTGGGAGGCCTACGAGCAGTACTTC. It yields the protein CASSEASWEAYEQYF.

The genes are TRBV6-5 and TRBJ2-7; tentatively, D is TRBD2 (6 bases). The V and J ends lost 4 bases and 1 base respectively, with 11 bases between them. The germline V gene encodes CDR1 MNHEY and CDR2 SVGAGI. CDR3 length: 14 residues. CDR3 DNA: TGTGCCAGCAGTTTTCGACTAGAGTCCTACGAGCAGTACTTC. The encoded protein is CASSFRLESYEQYF.

The chain recombines TRBV29-1 with TRBJ2-2; D may be TRBD1 (6 bases). The CDR3 sequence is 14 residues long. Germline V gene sequence: CDR1 SQVTM, CDR2 ANQGSEA. The V end lost 3 bases, the J end lost 2 bases, and 10 bases lay between the germline ends. CDR3 loop: CSVEGTLNTGELFF. CDR3 DNA: TGCAGCGTTGAGGGGACACTCAACACCGGGGAGCTGTTTTTT.

The CDR3 DNA is TGCGCCAGCAGCTTGGAAGTCCGACAGCACAGGGGGCAAAATAAGAGGAACACCGGGGAGCTGTTTTTT. It encodes CASSLEVRQHRGQNKRNTGELFF. V is TRBV5-1 and J is TRBJ2-2; 9 bases map to TRBD1. CDR1 is SGHRS, CDR2 YFSETQ, per germline. The V gene end was trimmed by 0 bases and the J gene end by 1 base; junction bases not matched to a gene: 22. The CDR3 contains 23 residues.

V usage is TRBV29-1 and J usage is TRBJ1-4; 10 nucleotides agree with TRBD1. This CDR3 is 15 amino acids long. The junction had 13 bases not matched to a gene; V was cut back by 7 bases and J by 8 bases. The germline gives CDR1 SQVTM, CDR2 ANQGSEA. CDR3 sequence: CSAPPDRGKVEKLFF. In DNA form, the CDR3 reads TGCAGCGCCCCTCCGGACAGGGGGAAGGTAGAAAAACTGTTTTTT.

On this clone: Mismatch with germline at one junction end may stem from a read error. This chain uses TRBV18 with TRBJ2-7; D is possibly TRBD2 (6 bases). CDR1 is KGHSH and CDR2 is LQKENI in the germline V gene. This CDR3 region has 11 residues. The CDR3 region has the DNA TGTGCCAGCTTCCGGACTACCGAGGAGTACTTC. Residues: CASFRTTEEYF.